This T cell receptor (beta chain) was recorded in a study of blood T cell repertoires in COVID-19. CDR1 is KGHDR, CDR2 SFDVKD, per germline. The CDR3 is 18 amino acids. V lost 2 bases, J lost 8 bases, and 15 bases stayed unmatched. In the original workflow: Estimation of nucleated cell counts relied on the amplification of reference gene primers. Here immunoSEQ multiplex PCR was the method, and the copy in TCRdb shows in-frame clones only, minus some. V and J calls and clone size are those listed in that table; D and trimming were worked out from the DNA. The table records more than 250,000 clones, around 90% of them present only once.

The source is a man aged 45 to 65 with active or convalescent COVID-19. V is TRBV24-1 and J is TRBJ2-1; 9 nucleotides agree with TRBD2. Sequencing used peripheral blood. The CDR3 region has the DNA TGTGCCACCAGTGATTGGACTTCCGGGCGGGGGGGCACGGATGAGCAGTTCTTC. Amino acid sequence: CATSDWTSGRGGTDEQFF.